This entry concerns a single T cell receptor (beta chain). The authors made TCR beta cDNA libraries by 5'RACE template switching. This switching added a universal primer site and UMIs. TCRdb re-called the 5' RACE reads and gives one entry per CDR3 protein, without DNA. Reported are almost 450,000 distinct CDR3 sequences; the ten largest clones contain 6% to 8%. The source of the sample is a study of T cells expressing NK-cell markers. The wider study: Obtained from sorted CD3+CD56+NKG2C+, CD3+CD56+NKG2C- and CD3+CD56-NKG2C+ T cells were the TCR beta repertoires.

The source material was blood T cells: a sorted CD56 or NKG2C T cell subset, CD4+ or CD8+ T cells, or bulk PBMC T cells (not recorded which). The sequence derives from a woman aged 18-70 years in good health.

CDR3 protein: CASSPGQSEQFF. The chain joins TRBV5-1 to TRBJ2-1; no DNA is available, so the TRBD1 call from TCRdb remains unchecked. This CDR3 comprises 12 residues. CDR1 is SGHRS and CDR2 is YFSETQ in the germline V gene.